This T cell receptor beta chain was identified in a study of T cells expressing NK-cell markers. In the study overall: One of the eight sequenced donors was seronegative, whereas the other seven were HCMV-seropositive.

TCRdb re-called the 5' RACE reads and shows each CDR3 protein once, DNA omitted. The sample table sets out around 100,000 distinct CDR3 sequences. The source of this sequence is a woman between 18 and 75 years old in good health. The sample consisted of blood T cells: a sorted CD56 or NKG2C T cell subset, CD4+ or CD8+ T cells, or bulk PBMC T cells (not recorded which).

CDR3 loop: CASSVGEGPYEQYF. This chain joins TRBV9 and TRBJ2-7. There are 14 residues in the CDR3. The germline V gene has CDR1 SGDLS and CDR2 YYNGEE.